This TCR beta chain originates from a study of blood T cell repertoires in COVID-19. Looking at the study overall: Some COVID-19 samples were acute and others convalescent; all came from the United States, Italy and Spain.

Per the original data handling: Amplifying reference gene primers gave estimates of nucleated cell counts. The assay was immunoSEQ multiplex PCR, and TCRdb's table has in-frame clones only and misses some. The V and J calls and clone size are taken from that table; D and trimming were inferred from the DNA. The profile shows approximately 150,000 clones, roughly nine tenths of them singletons. Germline CDR1 and CDR2: LNHDA and SQIVND (reference sequence). Trimming shortened V by 7 bases and J by 5 bases, and 17 bases separated the two germline ends. The CDR3 has 14 residues. Recruits, aged about 18 to 95 years, lived in 24 US areas. In its sample, this clone was seen a few times.

The TCR originated in a human donor with acute COVID-19. The donor label of this sample is uncertain. The sequenced material came from PBMCs or T cells enriched from blood (not recorded which). The chain joins TRBV19 to TRBJ1-1, with D possibly TRBD1 on 6 matching bases. This CDR3 is CASNPDGGPTEAFF. The CDR3, as DNA: TGTGCCAGTAACCCAGACGGGGGGCCAACTGAAGCTTTCTTT.